This TCR beta chain comes out of a study of blood T cell repertoires in COVID-19. Study overall: Collection of acute and convalescent COVID-19 samples took place in the United States, Italy and Spain.

V lost 3 bases and J 2 bases, leaving 13 bases between the germline ends. The length of the CDR3 is 15 residues. The germline V gene has CDR1 KGHDR and CDR2 SFDVKD. Libraries were prepared by immunoSEQ multiplex PCR; TCRdb keeps only in-frame clonotypes and omits some of them. The sample records roughly 150,000 clones, around 89% being singletons. Sequencing used peripheral blood. The chain has TRBV24-1 and TRBJ2-7; TRBD2 is a possible D gene (6 bases). This clonotype was sampled from a man between 60 and 75 years old with acute or convalescent COVID-19. The DNA of the CDR3 is TGTGCCACCAGTGATCTAGGTCCGGGGGCCTACGAGCAGTACTTC. Encoded protein: CATSDLGPGAYEQYF.